Listed here are 15 T cell receptor beta chains from one sample, sequenced in a study of blood T cell repertoires in COVID-19. Sequencing was performed with immunoSEQ multiplex PCR; in TCRdb, only in-frame clones are kept and a portion is missing. Among over 100,000 clones listed, about 70% were seen once. Sequencing was done on a sample of peripheral blood. Source of these receptors: a woman in her 70s with acute or convalescent COVID-19.

The genes are TRBV3-1 (or the pseudogene TRBV3-2) and TRBJ1-2; D perhaps matches TRBD1 (5 bases). The CDR3 runs to 15 residues. The V gene's germline CDR1 is LGHDT and CDR2 YNNKEL (reference sequence). V lost 0 bases and J lost 6, with 14 bases in between. CDR3 loop: CASSQDRGMGDGYTF. The CDR3 bases are TGTGCCAGCAGCCAAGATCGGGGGATGGGCGATGGCTACACCTTC.

V usage is TRBV18 and J usage is TRBJ2-3, with 8 positions matching TRBD1. The V gene end was trimmed by 1 base and the J gene end by 1 base; junction bases not matched to a gene: 13. The CDR3 length is 19 residues. Germline V gene sequence: CDR1 KGHSH, CDR2 LQKENI. The CDR3 DNA reads TGTGCCAGCTCACCACGTAGGCAGGGGGCGCCGATTGGCACAGATACGCAGTATTTT. Translation gives CASSPRRQGAPIGTDTQYF. Full variable domain (rest looked up from reference TRBV18 and TRBJ2-3): NAGVMQNPRHLVRRRGQEARLRCSPMKGHSHVYWYRQLPEEGLKFMVYLQKENIIDESGMPKERFSAEFPKEGPSILRIQQVVRGDSAAYFCASSPRRQGAPIGTDTQYFGPGTRLTVL.

The rearrangement links TRBV6-5 to TRBJ2-3, with D perhaps TRBD2 (5 bases). Germline CDR1 is MNHEY and CDR2 is SVGAGI. The length of the CDR3 is 13 residues. Trimming removed 2 bases at V and 4 bases at J, with 7 bases between. CDR3 in DNA: TGTGCCAGCAGTTACGCGGAGGCAGATACGCAGTATTTT. Residues: CASSYAEADTQYF.

This chain's CDR3 is CASSPFRGRQALSGNTIYF. DNA for the CDR3: TGTGCCAGCTCACCGTTCCGGGGACGACAGGCTCTCTCTGGAAACACCATATATTTT. The chain employs TRBV18 and TRBJ1-3; a possible D gene is TRBD1 (6 bases). Germline assignment: CDR1 KGHSH and CDR2 LQKENI. This CDR3 is 19 amino acids long. The V end lost 3 bases, the J end lost 0 bases, and 21 bases lay between the germline ends.

This clone showed up just once. The chain couples TRBV20-1 to TRBJ1-2; D gene unclear. The CDR3 length is 15 residues. V was clipped by 3 bases and J by 0 bases, with 14 bases between them. Germline CDR1 and CDR2: DFQATT and SNEGSKA (reference sequence). The CDR3 DNA reads TGCAGTGCTAGTCTCGGTGTCCAAGCTAACTATGGCTACACCTTC. This gives the protein CSASLGVQANYGYTF.

The chain has TRBV7-9 and TRBJ1-2; 10 nucleotides line up with TRBD1. Trimming cost V 2 bases and J 1 base; bases outside gene matches: 4. Germline CDR1 is SEHNR and CDR2 is FQNEAQ (reference sequence). The CDR3 runs 16 residues. DNA of the CDR3: TGTGCCAGCAGCTTACGGGGGGACAGGGGTAACTATGGCTACACCTTC. Translated: CASSLRGDRGNYGYTF.

In its sample, this clone was seen a few times. The chain joins TRBV6-2 or TRBV6-3 to TRBJ1-4; tentatively, D is TRBD1 (5 bases). This CDR3 is 13 amino acids long. V dropped 2 bases and J dropped 7 bases, with 8 bases sitting between them. Germline V gene data show CDR1 as MNHEY and CDR2 as SVGEGT. CDR3 amino acids: CASSYRGTEKLFF. CDR3 nucleotide sequence: TGTGCCAGCAGTTACCGGGGGACTGAAAAACTGTTTTTT.

The chain recombines TRBV10-3 with TRBJ1-1; possibly TRBD1 for D (5 bases). The CDR3 is made up of 17 amino acids. Trimming pared 3 bases from V and 2 bases from J, leaving 19 bases between. From germline, CDR1 is ENHRY and CDR2 SYGVKD. The CDR3 DNA is TGTGCCATCAGTGAATCGTTGGGGCAGGGATCCAACACTGAAGCTTTCTTT. Amino acids: CAISESLGQGSNTEAFF.

This clone has a single count. With a much larger clone just one base away, this may be a read error. This sequence joins TRBV6-7 and TRBJ1-6, with D possibly matching TRBD1 (5 bases). TRBV6-7 is classed as an ORF, of uncertain function. V was shortened by 6 bases and J by 5 bases, with 14 bases between the two germline ends. The CDR3 sequence is 15 residues long. CDR3 in amino acids: CASRLLQEHNSPLHF. In DNA form, the CDR3 reads TGTGCCAGCAGGCTATTACAGGAACATAATTCACCCCTCCACTTT.

V gene TRBV9 combines with J gene TRBJ2-1; D gene uncertain. From germline, CDR1 is SGDLS and CDR2 YYNGEE. CDR3 length equals 16 residues. The V gene lost 0 bases and the J gene lost 2 bases, with 12 bases spanning the gap. In nucleotides, the CDR3 is TGTGCCAGCAGCGTAGAGAGTACCCCAACCTACAATGAGCAGTTCTTC. Its protein is CASSVESTPTYNEQFF.

The sample holds a few counts of this clone. The chain links TRBV27 to TRBJ2-2, with 12 positions matching TRBD2. This CDR3 is built from 17 residues. CDR1 and CDR2 from the germline V gene are MNHEY and SMNVEV (reference sequence). The V and J ends lost 7 bases and 3 bases, in that order; junction bases with no gene match: 9. The CDR3, as DNA: TGTGCCAGCAAAAGGACTAGCGGGACCCGAGACACCGGGGAGCTGTTTTTT. Translation gives CASKRTSGTRDTGELFF.

The chain carries TRBV6-5 and TRBJ2-4; 8 bases fit TRBD1. With 4 bases clipped from V and 8 bases from J, the junction kept 10 bases outside the gene matches. This CDR3 is 15 amino acids long. CDR1 is MNHEY and CDR2 is SVGAGI in the germline V gene. In nucleotides, the CDR3 is TGTGCCAGCAGTTTTGCCCAGGGGGCGCGAGACATTCAGTACTTC. Its protein is CASSFAQGARDIQYF.

This clone has a handful of counts. This chain connects TRBV5-1 to TRBJ1-2; D possibly corresponds to TRBD1 (5 bases). Trimming removed 4 bases from V and 4 bases from J, with 14 bases in between. From germline, CDR1 is SGHRS and CDR2 YFSETQ. This CDR3 comprises 14 residues. CDR3 in amino acids: CASSLLGGSYGYTF. The CDR3 DNA reads TGCGCCAGCAGCCTCCTGGGGGGTTCCTATGGCTACACCTTC.

The chain uses TRBV6-5 and TRBJ1-2; a possible D gene is TRBD1 (5 bases). With 6 bases removed from V and 8 bases from J, the gap between germline ends came to 16 bases. The V gene's germline CDR1 is MNHEY and CDR2 SVGAGI. The CDR3 spans 13 residues. This chain's CDR3 is CASRSRDFVGYTF. DNA for the CDR3: TGTGCCAGCAGGTCCCGGGACTTTGTGGGCTACACCTTC.

This clone was detected only once. CDR3 sequence reads: CASRYGLAGGSNEQFF. The CDR3, as DNA: TGCGCCAGCAGATACGGACTAGCGGGAGGGAGCAATGAGCAGTTCTTC. The chain carries TRBV5-1 and TRBJ2-1; 15 nucleotides line up with TRBD2. Trimming removed 5 bases from V and 6 bases from J; junction bases left unmatched: 6. The germline gives CDR1 SGHRS, CDR2 YFSETQ. The CDR3 has 16 residues.